The 30 T cell receptor beta chains presented below share a single source sample, sequenced in a study of T-cell memory formation after mild COVID-19. TCRdb analysed the 5' RACE reads with MiXCR anew, one entry per CDR3 protein. The data show about 250,000 distinct CDR3 sequences, with 15% seen just once and around 2.2% held by the top ten. Sequencing was carried out using PBMCs or a T cell subset sorted from them (not recorded which). The receptor source for this set is an adult woman who had mild COVID-19 (a few samples of this study predate the infection). Cell type and time point are not known.

There are a few counts of this clonotype. The gene calls are TRBV7-2 and TRBJ1-6; D unresolved. Germline V gene sequence: CDR1 SGHTA, CDR2 FQGNSA. The V and J ends lost 1 base and 9 bases respectively, with 7 bases between them. The CDR3 is 13 residues long. CDR3 amino acids: CASSLGVRSPLHF. In DNA, the CDR3 is TGTGCCAGCAGCTTAGGTGTACGTTCACCCCTCCACTTT. Full variable domain (rest looked up from reference TRBV7-2 and TRBJ1-6): GAGVSQSPSNKVTEKGKDVELRCDPISGHTALYWYRQSLGQGLEFLIYFQGNSAPDKSGLPSDRFSAERTGGSVSTLTIQRTQQEDSAVYLCASSLGVRSPLHFGNGTRLTVT.

This clonotype was seen a few times. The genes are TRBV3-1 and TRBJ2-7, with D maybe TRBD1 (6 bases). The CDR3 is 15 residues long. Deletions cut 1 base from V and 7 bases from J, with 17 bases between. Germline CDR1 and CDR2: LGHDT and YNNKEL (reference sequence). CDR3 in amino acids: CASSQAWDTMGEQYF. The CDR3 bases are TGTGCCAGCAGCCAAGCCTGGGACACCATGGGGGAGCAGTACTTC.

The genes are TRBV12-3 or TRBV12-4 and TRBJ2-7; 7 bases are a match to TRBD2. The CDR3 covers 12 residues. V shed 7 bases and J 3 bases; nucleotides not matched to a gene: 3. DNA for the CDR3: TGTGCCAGCAAGGGCGGGAGCTACGAGCAGTACTTC. Translated, it gives CASKGGSYEQYF.

This clonotype was counted only a few times. The chain couples TRBV6-5 to TRBJ2-3; D call uncertain. The V end was cut by 2 bases, the J end by 0 bases, with 15 bases between. Germline CDR1 and CDR2: MNHEY and SVGAGI. The CDR3 runs to 17 residues. CDR3 bases: TGTGCCAGCAGTTACAGGACGAGAGCATCCAGCACAGATACGCAGTATTTT. Protein product: CASSYRTRASSTDTQYF.

The rearrangement uses TRBV18 and TRBJ2-3; TRBD1 matches 12 bases. V was clipped by 4 bases and J by 5 bases; unmatched bases: 7. The CDR3 has 16 amino acids. CDR1 and CDR2 (germline): KGHSH, LQKENI. In DNA, the CDR3 is TGTGCCAGCTCACAACCGGGACAGGGGGCCGGAGATACGCAGTATTTT. Its translation: CASSQPGQGAGDTQYF.

CDR3 sequence reads: CASSVVGTRMDVAKNIQYF. Here the CDR3 DNA reads TGTGCCAGCAGCGTAGTGGGGACCCGGATGGATGTGGCCAAAAACATTCAGTACTTC. The rearrangement joins TRBV9 to TRBJ2-4; perhaps D is TRBD1 or TRBD2 (5 bases each). CDR1 is SGDLS and CDR2 is YYNGEE in the germline V gene. V lost 0 bases and J lost 1, with 20 bases in between. This CDR3 is 19 amino acids long.

This clonotype came up a few times. The rearrangement joins TRBV4-1 to TRBJ2-1; D not resolved. The germline gives CDR1 MGHRA, CDR2 YSYEKL. The CDR3 runs 16 residues. Trimming removed 1 base from V and 1 base from J, with 11 bases in between. The CDR3 loop is CASSQGDSLSYNEQFF. Here the CDR3 DNA reads TGCGCCAGCAGCCAAGGGGATAGCTTATCCTACAATGAGCAGTTCTTC.

V and J are TRBV21-1 and TRBJ2-7; TRBD1, the table's D call, was not compared with the DNA. TRBV21-1 is marked as a pseudogene. The CDR3 spans 13 residues. The CDR3 region is CANSDRATYEQYF. DNA of the CDR3: TGTGCCAATTCGGACAGGGCGACCTACGAGCAGTACTTC.

This clonotype was recorded at least ten times. The gene calls are TRBV10-3 and TRBJ2-3, with 10 bases aligning to TRBD2. The CDR3 extends over 16 amino acids. V shed 2 bases, J shed 1 base, and the junction held 3 bases outside the gene matches. Germline V gives CDR1 ENHRY, CDR2 SYGVKD. CDR3 sequence reads: CAISEASGRGTDTQYF. The CDR3 region has the DNA TGTGCCATCAGTGAGGCTAGCGGGAGAGGCACAGATACGCAGTATTTT.

The chain links TRBV6-2 or TRBV6-3 to TRBJ2-2; D is undetermined. The V and J ends lost 2 bases and 0 bases respectively, with 7 bases between them. The CDR3 runs to 15 residues. Germline CDR1 and CDR2: MNHEY and SVGEGT. The CDR3 loop reads CASSYAVTNTGELFF. The CDR3 nucleotides are TGTGCCAGCAGTTACGCGGTAACGAACACCGGGGAGCTGTTTTTT.

This clonotype was observed a single time. CDR3 in amino acids: CSVAKDTSNYGYTF. For the CDR3, the DNA is TGCAGCGTTGCAAAGGACACCTCTAACTATGGCTACACCTTC. The rearrangement joins TRBV29-1 to TRBJ1-2, with a tentative D call TRBD1 (5 bases). The CDR3 totals 14 residues. Trimming cost V 4 bases and J 0 bases, with 12 bases left between them. Per the germline V gene, CDR1 is SQVTM and CDR2 is ANQGSEA.

The chain links TRBV6-5 to TRBJ2-7; 10 bases agree with TRBD1. The V segment lost 6 bases and the J segment 3 bases; nucleotides outside the gene matches: 5. Germline CDR1 reads MNHEY; CDR2 reads SVGAGI. The CDR3 runs 14 residues. This CDR3 reads CASRRGQGHYEQYF. DNA for the CDR3: TGTGCCAGCAGGAGGGGACAGGGGCACTACGAGCAGTACTTC.

This chain connects TRBV5-4 to TRBJ1-4; possible D gene TRBD1, 5 bases. This CDR3 spans 14 amino acids. Trimming cost V 3 bases and J 8 bases, with 14 bases left between them. CDR1 and CDR2 from the germline V gene are SGHNT and YYREEE (reference sequence). This CDR3 is CASSSQGTEEKLFF. CDR3 coding DNA: TGTGCCAGCAGCTCCCAAGGGACTGAGGAAAAACTGTTTTTT. Full variable domain (rest looked up from reference TRBV5-4 and TRBJ1-4): ETGVTQSPTHLIKTRGQQVTLRCSSQSGHNTVSWYQQALGQGPQFIFQYYREEENGRGNFPPRFSGLQFPNYSSELNVNALELDDSALYLCASSSQGTEEKLFFGSGTQLSVL.

This clonotype has a count of ten or more. The chain joins TRBV7-3 to TRBJ2-3; D call uncertain. Germline lookup yields CDR1 SGHTA and CDR2 FQGTGA. This CDR3 has 15 amino acids. Trimming cost V 2 bases and J 6 bases, with 15 bases left between them. The chain's CDR3 is CASSLVPGAWDTQYF. CDR3 DNA sequence: TGTGCCAGCAGCTTAGTCCCGGGTGCCTGGGATACGCAGTATTTT.

V and J are TRBV12-3 or TRBV12-4 and TRBJ2-3; a possible D gene is TRBD1 (6 bases). The CDR3 contains 13 residues. V was trimmed by 10 bases and J by 3 bases, leaving 14 bases between them. The CDR3: CATTHRVTDTQYF. The CDR3 bases are TGTGCCACCACTCACAGGGTGACAGATACGCAGTATTTT.

This clonotype was observed at least ten times. For the CDR3, the DNA is TGCGCCAGCAGCTTGGCCTCCGGGGGACAGGGTAATAGGTATACGCAGTATTTT. Translation: CASSLASGGQGNRYTQYF. The rearrangement uses TRBV5-1 and TRBJ2-3, with 9 bases that match TRBD1. This CDR3 spans 18 amino acids. CDR1 and CDR2 (germline): SGHRS, YFSETQ. Trimming removed 0 bases from V and 7 bases from J; junction bases left unmatched: 15.

This clonotype was found a few times. This chain uses TRBV5-1 with TRBJ1-6, with TRBD1 matching 9 bases. The trim removed 4 bases at V and 9 bases at J, leaving 5 bases unmatched. There are 14 residues in the CDR3. CDR1 is SGHRS, CDR2 YFSETQ, per germline. DNA for the CDR3: TGCGCCAGCAGCCACGGACAGGGGAGTTCACCCCTCCACTTT. It translates to CASSHGQGSSPLHF. Together with reference TRBV5-1 and TRBJ1-6, the CDR3 gives the full variable domain: KAGVTQTPRYLIKTRGQQVTLSCSPISGHRSVSWYQQTPGQGLQFLFEYFSETQRNKGNFPGRFSGRQFSNSRSEMNVSTLELGDSALYLCASSHGQGSSPLHFGNGTRLTVT.

This clonotype was counted between two and nine times. The CDR3 sequence: CASSRDSAGNTIYF. CDR3 bases: TGTGCCAGCAGCAGAGACAGTGCCGGAAACACCATATATTTT. The V call is TRBV12-3 or TRBV12-4, the J call TRBJ1-3; D is possibly TRBD1 (5 bases). CDR3 length: 14 amino acids. V lost 6 bases, J lost 4 bases, and 13 bases lay in between.

The chain employs TRBV3-1 and TRBJ2-1; D perhaps matches TRBD2 (5 bases). The ends were cut back, 4 bases at V and 15 bases at J, with 19 bases in the middle. Germline V gene lookup returns CDR1 LGHDT and CDR2 YNNKEL (reference sequence). This CDR3 has 13 residues. In DNA, the CDR3 is TGTGCCAGCAGCCCCCCGTATGAGGGCAGGCCGTTCTTC. Encoded protein: CASSPPYEGRPFF.

This chain uses TRBV7-9 with TRBJ1-5; TRBD1 matches 11 bases. Germline CDR1 is SEHNR and CDR2 is FQNEAQ (reference sequence). This CDR3 spans 15 amino acids. V shed 5 bases, J shed 5 bases, and the junction held 5 bases outside the gene matches. CDR3 sequence reads: CASSAWTGGDQPQHF. CDR3 nucleotide sequence: TGTGCCAGCAGCGCCTGGACAGGGGGCGATCAGCCCCAGCATTTT.

This chain links TRBV20-1 with TRBJ1-1; TRBD1 is a possible D gene (6 bases). The V gene lost 4 bases and the J gene lost 2 bases, with 11 bases spanning the gap. This CDR3 is built from 13 residues. Germline CDR1 and CDR2: DFQATT and SNEGSKA (reference sequence). In DNA form, the CDR3 reads TGCAGTGCTACGGCAGGGGCAAACACTGAAGCTTTCTTT. It specifies CSATAGANTEAFF.

In nucleotides, the CDR3 is TGTGCCAGTAGTATTACTAGCGGGGGGTACACCGGGGAGCTGTTTTTT. It specifies CASSITSGGYTGELFF. The chain joins TRBV19 to TRBJ2-2, with 12 positions matching TRBD2. Trimming removed 3 bases from V and 3 bases from J; junction bases left unmatched: 2. This CDR3 contains 16 residues. CDR1 is LNHDA, CDR2 SQIVND, per germline (reference sequence).

The chain joins TRBV6-2 or TRBV6-3 to TRBJ2-3, with D perhaps TRBD1 or TRBD2 (5 bases each). CDR3 length: 14 residues. Germline V gives CDR1 MNHEY, CDR2 SVGEGT. V lost 2 bases to trimming and J lost 2 bases, with 8 bases between them. The chain's CDR3 is CASSYVGTTDTQYF. CDR3 nucleotides: TGTGCCAGCAGTTACGTTGGGACCACAGATACGCAGTATTTT.

The genes are TRBV18 and TRBJ2-5; 7 nucleotides match TRBD2. The tail of the sequence fits TRBJ2-7 better, so the J call may be wrong. Germline CDR1 and CDR2: KGHSH and LQKENI. The CDR3 totals 14 residues. The CDR3 coding sequence is TGTGCCAGCTCAACCACTAGCGTAACCTACGAGCAGTACTTC. Translated, it gives CASSTTSVTYEQYF.

This clonotype was counted between two and nine times. The genes are TRBV15 and TRBJ1-1, with D hard to call. The V gene's germline CDR1 is LNHNV and CDR2 YYDKDF (reference sequence). The CDR3 covers 15 residues. Trimming stripped 4 bases from V and 0 bases from J, with 12 bases between. CDR3 protein: CATSTLSGLNTEAFF. Written as DNA, the CDR3 is TGTGCCACCAGCACCCTCTCGGGCCTGAACACTGAAGCTTTCTTT.

The gene calls are TRBV24-1 and TRBJ2-7; 8 bases match TRBD1. This CDR3 is 13 amino acids long. The V gene's germline CDR1 is KGHDR and CDR2 SFDVKD. The J segment lost 3 bases and the V segment lost 8 bases, leaving 5 bases of the junction unmatched. CDR3 sequence (DNA): TGTGCCACCAACATGGGACAGGACTACGAGCAGTACTTC. It codes for CATNMGQDYEQYF.

The chain has TRBV4-2 and TRBJ1-2; D not resolved. Between the trimmed V and J ends, which lost 0 bases and 2 bases, there was a span of 10 bases. The CDR3 extends over 15 amino acids. CDR1 and CDR2 (germline): LGHNA, YNFKEQ. The CDR3 DNA sequence: TGTGCCAGCAGCCAAGATCCTACAGTAAACTATGGCTACACCTTC. This codes for CASSQDPTVNYGYTF.

This clonotype was seen many times. The chain recombines TRBV7-3 with TRBJ2-7; TRBD1 matches at 12 bases. Trimming removed 5 bases from V and 2 bases from J; junction bases left unmatched: 4. The germline CDR1 and CDR2 sequences are SGHTA and FQGTGA. This CDR3 is built from 15 residues. CDR3 coding DNA: TGTGCCAGCAGCCCGGGACAGGGGGCCCCCTACGAGCAGTACTTC. Amino acid sequence: CASSPGQGAPYEQYF. Variable domain in full (rest from reference TRBV7-3 and TRBJ2-7): GAGVSQTPSNKVTEKGKYVELRCDPISGHTALYWYRQSLGQGPEFLIYFQGTGAADDSGLPNDRFFAVRPEGSVSTLKIQRTERGDSAVYLCASSPGQGAPYEQYFGPGTRLTVT.

V gene TRBV2 combines with J gene TRBJ2-2; no definite D call. This CDR3 spans 14 amino acids. Trimming pared 6 bases from V and 1 base from J, leaving 9 bases between. CDR1 is SNHLY, CDR2 FYNNEI, per germline. The CDR3 loop reads CASRGNLNTGELFF. The CDR3 DNA reads as TGTGCCAGCAGAGGTAACCTGAACACCGGGGAGCTGTTTTTT.

The chain uses TRBV30 and TRBJ1-2, with TRBD1 identical over 7 bases. Germline trimming cut 1 base from V and 6 bases from J; bases unmatched to any gene: 11. The CDR3 has 15 amino acids. The germline V gene has CDR1 GTSNPN and CDR2 SVGIG (reference sequence). CDR3 residues: CAWSDFSRGRDGYTF. The CDR3 DNA follows: TGTGCCTGGAGTGATTTTTCTAGGGGGCGCGATGGCTACACCTTC.